This TCR beta chain was observed in a study of metastatic and nonmetastatic thyroid tumors. Study information: Malignant thyroid and benign thyroid patients provided blood and tumor or nodule tissue whose repertoires were compared.

Germline V CDR1 and CDR2: MNHEY, SVGEGT. The ends were cut back, 6 bases at V and 0 bases at J, with 14 bases in the middle. CDR3 length: 15 amino acids. Study-level results: Significantly greater TCR beta diversity was reportedly found in malignant thyroid tumors than in benign nodules (in blood and tumor).

No treatment had been given to any patient before thyroid surgery. Under the authors' procedure: Clinicopathological groups supplied CDR3 differences that were used to build a distant-metastasis classifier for papillary thyroid cancer. TCRdb re-called clones via MiXCR from the PCR reads. The V and J calls and clone size come from TCRdb's table, not from the authors' own analysis. Found here are fewer than 35,000 clones, roughly 18% of them singletons; the top ten hold over 9.5%. Comment on this clone: Its antigen is as yet unknown.

The chain links TRBV6-2 or TRBV6-3 to TRBJ1-2; TRBD1 might be the D (5 bases). Sequencing input: blood. The source of this sequence is a female donor with papillary thyroid cancer or a benign thyroid nodule (not recorded which). Some clones in this sample may be carry-over from other donors' samples. CDR3 amino acids: CASSTGPTPNYGYTF. The CDR3, as DNA: TGTGCCAGCAGCACGGGACCCACTCCTAACTATGGCTACACCTTC.